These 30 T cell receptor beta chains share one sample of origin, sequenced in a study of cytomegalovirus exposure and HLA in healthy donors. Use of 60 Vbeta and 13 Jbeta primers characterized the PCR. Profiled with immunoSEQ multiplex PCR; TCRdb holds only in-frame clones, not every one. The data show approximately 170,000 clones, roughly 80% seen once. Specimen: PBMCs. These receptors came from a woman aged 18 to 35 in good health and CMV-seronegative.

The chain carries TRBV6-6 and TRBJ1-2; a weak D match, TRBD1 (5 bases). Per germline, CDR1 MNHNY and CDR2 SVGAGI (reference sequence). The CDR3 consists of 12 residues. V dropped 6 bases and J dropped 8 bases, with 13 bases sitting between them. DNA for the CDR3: TGTGCCAGCAGCCCGCAGGGCTGGGGCTACACCTTC. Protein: CASSPQGWGYTF.

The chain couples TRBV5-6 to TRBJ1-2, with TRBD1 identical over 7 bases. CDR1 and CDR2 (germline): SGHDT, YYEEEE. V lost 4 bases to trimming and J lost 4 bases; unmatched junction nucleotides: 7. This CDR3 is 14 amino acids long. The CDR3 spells CASSDLQGSYGYTF. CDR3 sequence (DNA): TGTGCCAGCAGCGATTTACAGGGGTCCTATGGCTACACCTTC.

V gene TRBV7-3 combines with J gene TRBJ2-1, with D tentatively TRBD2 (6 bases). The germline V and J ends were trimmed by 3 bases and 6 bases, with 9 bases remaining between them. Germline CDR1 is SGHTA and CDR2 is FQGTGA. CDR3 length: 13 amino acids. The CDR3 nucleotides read TGTGCCAGCAGCTTGGGGGGAAGCAATGAGCAGTTCTTC. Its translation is CASSLGGSNEQFF.

CDR3 bases: TGTGCCAGCAGCCCGGTGAACGCTGGACAGGGTAATGAGCAGTTCTTC. This gives the protein CASSPVNAGQGNEQFF. The genes are TRBV7-6 and TRBJ2-1, with 8 bases identical to TRBD1. This CDR3 spans 16 amino acids. With 5 bases clipped from V and 7 bases from J, the junction kept 13 bases outside the gene matches. Germline V gene lookup returns CDR1 SGHVS and CDR2 FNYEAQ. Filled out from reference TRBV7-6 and TRBJ2-1, the complete variable domain reads GAGVSQSPRYKVTKRGQDVALRCDPISGHVSLYWYRQALGQGPEFLTYFNYEAQQDKSGLPNDRFSAERPEGSISTLTIQRTEQRDSAMYRCASSPVNAGQGNEQFFGPGTRLTVL.

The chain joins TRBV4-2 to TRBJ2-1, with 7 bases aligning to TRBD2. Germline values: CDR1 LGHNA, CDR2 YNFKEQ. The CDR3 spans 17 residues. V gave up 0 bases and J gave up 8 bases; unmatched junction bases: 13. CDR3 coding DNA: TGTGCCAGCAGCCAAGAGGACGGGAGGAGTGGTCGGGATGAGCAGTTCTTC. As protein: CASSQEDGRSGRDEQFF.

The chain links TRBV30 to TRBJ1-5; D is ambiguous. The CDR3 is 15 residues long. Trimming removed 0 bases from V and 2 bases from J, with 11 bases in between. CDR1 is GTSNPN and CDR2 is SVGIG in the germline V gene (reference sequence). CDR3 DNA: TGTGCCTGGAGTGTACTAGTGGGTCGCAATCAGCCCCAGCATTTT. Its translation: CAWSVLVGRNQPQHF.

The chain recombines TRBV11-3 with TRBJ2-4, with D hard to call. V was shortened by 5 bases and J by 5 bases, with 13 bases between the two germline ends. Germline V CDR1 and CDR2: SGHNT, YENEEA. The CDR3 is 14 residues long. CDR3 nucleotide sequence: TGTGCCAGCAGCCCAACCCGACGGGAAAACATTCAGTACTTC. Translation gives CASSPTRRENIQYF.

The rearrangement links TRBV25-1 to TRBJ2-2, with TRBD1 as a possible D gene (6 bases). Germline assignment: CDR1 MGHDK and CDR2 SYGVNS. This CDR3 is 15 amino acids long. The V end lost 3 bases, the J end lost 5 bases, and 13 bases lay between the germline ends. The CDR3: CASSDGVGGTGELFF. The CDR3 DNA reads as TGTGCCAGCAGTGACGGGGTAGGGGGTACCGGGGAGCTGTTTTTT. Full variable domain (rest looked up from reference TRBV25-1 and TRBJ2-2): EADIYQTPRYLVIGTGKKITLECSQTMGHDKMYWYQQDPGMELHLIHYSYGVNSTEKGDLSSESTVSRIRTEHFPLTLESARPSHTSQYLCASSDGVGGTGELFFGEGSRLTVL.

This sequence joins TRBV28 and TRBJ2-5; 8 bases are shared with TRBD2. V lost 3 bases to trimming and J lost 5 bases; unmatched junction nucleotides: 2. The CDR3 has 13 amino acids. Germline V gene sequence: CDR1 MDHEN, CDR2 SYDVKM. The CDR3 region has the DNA TGTGCCAGCAGTTTCCGGGGGGGGGAGACCCAGTACTTC. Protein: CASSFRGGETQYF.

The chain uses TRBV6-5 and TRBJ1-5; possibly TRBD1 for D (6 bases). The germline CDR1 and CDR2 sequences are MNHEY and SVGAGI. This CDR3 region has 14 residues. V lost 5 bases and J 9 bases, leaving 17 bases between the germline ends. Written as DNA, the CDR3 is TGTGCCAGCAGTCTTCGCCAGGGGTCCGCGCCCCAGCATTTT. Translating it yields CASSLRQGSAPQHF.

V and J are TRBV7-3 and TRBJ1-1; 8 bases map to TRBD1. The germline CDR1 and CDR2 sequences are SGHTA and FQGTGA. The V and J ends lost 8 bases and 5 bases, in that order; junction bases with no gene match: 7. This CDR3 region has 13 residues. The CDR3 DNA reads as TGTGCCAGCCGGCAGGGGGCGCAAACTGAAGCTTTCTTT. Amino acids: CASRQGAQTEAFF.

The CDR3 loop reads CASSLTGRITDTQYF. CDR3 nucleotides: TGCGCCAGCAGCTTGACAGGACGGATCACAGATACGCAGTATTTT. The gene calls are TRBV5-1 and TRBJ2-3, with D tentatively TRBD1 (5 bases). The CDR3 length is 15 residues. Trimming removed 1 base from V and 2 bases from J, with 11 bases in between. The germline CDR1 and CDR2 sequences are SGHRS and YFSETQ.

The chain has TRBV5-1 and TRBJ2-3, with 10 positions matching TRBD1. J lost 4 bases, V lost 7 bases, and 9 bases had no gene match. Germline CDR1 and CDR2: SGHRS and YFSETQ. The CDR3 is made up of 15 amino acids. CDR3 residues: CASLRGTGVPDTQYF. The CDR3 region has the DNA TGCGCCAGCCTCCGCGGGACAGGGGTCCCAGATACGCAGTATTTT. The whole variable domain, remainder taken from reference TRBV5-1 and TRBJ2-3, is KAGVTQTPRYLIKTRGQQVTLSCSPISGHRSVSWYQQTPGQGLQFLFEYFSETQRNKGNFPGRFSGRQFSNSRSEMNVSTLELGDSALYLCASLRGTGVPDTQYFGPGTRLTVL.

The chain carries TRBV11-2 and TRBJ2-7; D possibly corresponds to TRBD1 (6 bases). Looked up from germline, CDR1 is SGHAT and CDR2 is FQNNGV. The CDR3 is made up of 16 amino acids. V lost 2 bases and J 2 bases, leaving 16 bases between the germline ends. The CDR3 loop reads CASSLWFEGVAYEQYF. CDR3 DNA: TGTGCCAGCAGCTTATGGTTTGAGGGGGTAGCCTACGAGCAGTACTTC.

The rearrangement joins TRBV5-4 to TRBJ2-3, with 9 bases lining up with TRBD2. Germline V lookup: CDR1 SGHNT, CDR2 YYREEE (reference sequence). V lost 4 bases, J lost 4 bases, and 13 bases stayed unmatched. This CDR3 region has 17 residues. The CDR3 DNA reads TGTGCCAGCAGCCGCCGGGGCTGGCGGGAGGGGGCAGATACGCAGTATTTT. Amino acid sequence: CASSRRGWREGADTQYF.

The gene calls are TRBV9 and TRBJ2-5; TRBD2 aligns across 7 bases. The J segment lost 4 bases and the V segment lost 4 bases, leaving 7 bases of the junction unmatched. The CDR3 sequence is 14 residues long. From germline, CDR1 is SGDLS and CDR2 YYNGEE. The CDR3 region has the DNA TGTGCCAGCAGCCCTGGGAGGGCCCGAGAGACCCAGTACTTC. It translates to CASSPGRARETQYF. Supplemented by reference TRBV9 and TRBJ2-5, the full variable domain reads DSGVTQTPKHLITATGQRVTLRCSPRSGDLSVYWYQQSLDQGLQFLIQYYNGEERAKGNILERFSAQQFPDLHSELNLSSLELGDSALYFCASSPGRARETQYFGPGTRLLVL.

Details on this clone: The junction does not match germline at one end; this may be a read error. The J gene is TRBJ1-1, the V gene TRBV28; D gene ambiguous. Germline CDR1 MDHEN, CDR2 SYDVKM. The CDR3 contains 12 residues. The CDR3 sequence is CASSSRNTEVFF. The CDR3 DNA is TGTGCCAGCAGTTCGAGGAACACTGAAGTTTTCTTT.

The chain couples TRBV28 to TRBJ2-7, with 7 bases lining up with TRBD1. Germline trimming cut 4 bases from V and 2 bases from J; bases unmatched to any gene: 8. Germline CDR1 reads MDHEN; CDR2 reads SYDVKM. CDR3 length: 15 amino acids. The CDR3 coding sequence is TGTGCCAGCAGTTCACCGGGACAGCCCACCTACGAGCAGTACTTC. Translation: CASSSPGQPTYEQYF.

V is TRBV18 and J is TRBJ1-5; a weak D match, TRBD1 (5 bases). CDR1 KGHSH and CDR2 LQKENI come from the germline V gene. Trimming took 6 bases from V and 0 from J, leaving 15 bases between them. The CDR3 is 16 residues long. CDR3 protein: CASSRDGRGSNQPQHF. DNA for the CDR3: TGTGCCAGCTCGCGCGACGGTAGGGGTAGCAATCAGCCCCAGCATTTT.

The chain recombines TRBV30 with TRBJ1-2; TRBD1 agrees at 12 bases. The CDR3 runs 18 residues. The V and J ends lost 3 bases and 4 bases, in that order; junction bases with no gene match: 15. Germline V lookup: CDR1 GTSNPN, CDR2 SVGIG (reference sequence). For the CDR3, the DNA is TGTGCCTGGAGCGATGCCGGGACAGGGGGCTTTGTCGGCTATGGCTACACCTTC. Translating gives CAWSDAGTGGFVGYGYTF.

CDR3 nucleotide sequence: TGTGCCAGCAGCTTGATTCTTGGGACAGGGTACACTGAAGCTTTCTTT. This encodes CASSLILGTGYTEAFF. This chain connects TRBV5-6 to TRBJ1-1; 9 nucleotides agree with TRBD1. V shed 1 base, J shed 3 bases, and the junction held 7 bases outside the gene matches. The germline V gene encodes CDR1 SGHDT and CDR2 YYEEEE. The CDR3 sequence is 16 residues long.

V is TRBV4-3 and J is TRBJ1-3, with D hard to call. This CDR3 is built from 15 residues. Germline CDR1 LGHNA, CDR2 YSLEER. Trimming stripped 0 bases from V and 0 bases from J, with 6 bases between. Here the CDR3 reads CASSQDSGSGNTIYF. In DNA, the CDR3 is TGCGCCAGCAGCCAAGATAGTGGCTCTGGAAACACCATATATTTT.

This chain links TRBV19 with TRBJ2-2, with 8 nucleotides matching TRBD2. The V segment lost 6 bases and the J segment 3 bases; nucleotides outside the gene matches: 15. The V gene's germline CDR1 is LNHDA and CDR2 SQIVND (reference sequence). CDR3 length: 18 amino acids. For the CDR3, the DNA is TGTGCCAGTAGGGCGGTTGAGGGAGCGGGAGAGTACACCGGGGAGCTGTTTTTT. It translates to CASRAVEGAGEYTGELFF.

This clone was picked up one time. CDR3: CASSDGVSTDTQYF. DNA for the CDR3: TGTGCCAGCAGTGACGGGGTTTCGACAGATACGCAGTATTTT. The chain is built from TRBV6-1 and TRBJ2-3, with D possibly TRBD2 on 5 matching bases. The CDR3 covers 14 residues. Germline CDR1 is MNHNS and CDR2 is SASEGT. Trimming cost V 3 bases and J 3 bases, with 10 bases left between them.

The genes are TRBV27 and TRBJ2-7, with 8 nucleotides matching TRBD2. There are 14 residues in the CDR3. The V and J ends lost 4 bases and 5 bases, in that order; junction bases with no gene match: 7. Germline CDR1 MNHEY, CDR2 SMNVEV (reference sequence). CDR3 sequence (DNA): TGTGCCAGCAGTTCACGCCGGGGGGGGAACGAGCAGTACTTC. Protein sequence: CASSSRRGGNEQYF.

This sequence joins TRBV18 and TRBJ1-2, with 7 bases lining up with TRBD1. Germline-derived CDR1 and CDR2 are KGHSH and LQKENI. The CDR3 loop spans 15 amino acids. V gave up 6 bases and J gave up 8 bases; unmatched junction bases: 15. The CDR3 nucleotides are TGTGCCAGCTCTCACAACCCCACAGGGGAAGGAGGCTACACCTTC. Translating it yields CASSHNPTGEGGYTF.

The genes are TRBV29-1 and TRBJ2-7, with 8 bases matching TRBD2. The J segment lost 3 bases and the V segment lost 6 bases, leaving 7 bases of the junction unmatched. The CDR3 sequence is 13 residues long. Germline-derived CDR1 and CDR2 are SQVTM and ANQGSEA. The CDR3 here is CSVRDGGDYEQYF. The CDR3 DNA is TGCAGCGTCCGGGACGGGGGGGACTACGAGCAGTACTTC.

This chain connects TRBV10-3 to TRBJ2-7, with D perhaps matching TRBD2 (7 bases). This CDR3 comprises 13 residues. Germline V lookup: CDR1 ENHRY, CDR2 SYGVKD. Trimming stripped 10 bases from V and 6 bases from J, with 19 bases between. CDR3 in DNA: TGTGCCACCGAGGAGGGGGAGGGTCGCGAGCAGTACTTC. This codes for CATEEGEGREQYF.

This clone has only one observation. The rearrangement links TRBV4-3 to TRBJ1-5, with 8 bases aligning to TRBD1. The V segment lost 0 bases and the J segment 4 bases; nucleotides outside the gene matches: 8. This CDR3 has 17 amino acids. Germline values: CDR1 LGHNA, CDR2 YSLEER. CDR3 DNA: TGCGCCAGCAGCCAAGACGTCAGGGGGCGGAAGAATCAGCCCCAGCATTTT. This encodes CASSQDVRGRKNQPQHF.

The CDR3 nucleotides read TGTGCCAGCAGTTTACGCCCCCCGTTAACAGGGCCGGGAATGTACAAGCAGTACTTC. Translated: CASSLRPPLTGPGMYKQYF. The V and J genes are TRBV27 and TRBJ2-7; D is perhaps TRBD1 (6 bases). Germline-derived CDR1 and CDR2 are MNHEY and SMNVEV (reference sequence). The V and J ends lost 2 bases and 8 bases respectively, with 31 bases between them. The length of the CDR3 is 19 residues.